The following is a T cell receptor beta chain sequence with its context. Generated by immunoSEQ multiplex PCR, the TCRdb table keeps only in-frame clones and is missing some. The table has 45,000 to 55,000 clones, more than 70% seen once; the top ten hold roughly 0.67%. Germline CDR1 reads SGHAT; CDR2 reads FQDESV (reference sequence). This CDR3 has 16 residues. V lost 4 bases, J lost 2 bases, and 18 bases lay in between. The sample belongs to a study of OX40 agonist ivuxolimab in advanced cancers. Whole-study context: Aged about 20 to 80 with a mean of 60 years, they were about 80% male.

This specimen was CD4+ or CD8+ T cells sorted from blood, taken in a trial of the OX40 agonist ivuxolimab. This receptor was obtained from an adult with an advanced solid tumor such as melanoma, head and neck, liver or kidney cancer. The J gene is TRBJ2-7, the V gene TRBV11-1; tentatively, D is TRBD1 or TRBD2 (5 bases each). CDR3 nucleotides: TGTGCCAGCAGCTCACAGCTGGGGGTCACAACCTACGAGCAGTACTTC. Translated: CASSSQLGVTTYEQYF.